These 14 T cell receptor beta chains were all obtained from the same sample, sequenced in a study of T cell clonotyping in hematopoietic cell transplantation (dated by TCRdb to the early 2020s). The protocol used for the library was the immunoSEQ multiplex PCR assay. TCRdb's version of the immuneACCESS table is confined to in-frame rearrangements and falls short of the full clone set. An unresolved V gene accounts for under half of the shortfall where checked; the remainder is of unknown origin. A total of about 69,000 clones appear in this sample, over 90% of them only once. The top ten constitute about 1.5% of the sample. The sequencing sample was made of peripheral blood mononuclear cells. These receptors were taken from a man in his fifties or sixties in good health. Some clones in this sample may be carry-over from other donors' samples.

The chain is built from TRBV7-2 and TRBJ1-4; TRBD1 agrees at 7 bases. V dropped 2 bases and J dropped 5; count of bases not matched to a gene: 8. CDR3 length: 16 amino acids. From germline, CDR1 is SGHTA and CDR2 FQGNSA. The DNA of the CDR3 is TGTGCCAGCAGCTTAACGGGCGGGACAGAGAATGAAAAACTGTTTTTT. Its translation: CASSLTGGTENEKLFF.

The chain uses TRBV5-1 and TRBJ2-7; D possibly corresponds to TRBD1 (6 bases). The V gene lost 3 bases and the J gene lost 2 bases, with 12 bases spanning the gap. CDR1 and CDR2 from the germline V gene are SGHRS and YFSETQ. The CDR3 runs to 14 residues. The CDR3 DNA follows: TGCGCCAGCAGCTCAGGGGTTATGACCTACGAGCAGTACTTC. Translated: CASSSGVMTYEQYF. Looking up the rest from reference TRBV5-1 and TRBJ2-7 gives the full variable domain: KAGVTQTPRYLIKTRGQQVTLSCSPISGHRSVSWYQQTPGQGLQFLFEYFSETQRNKGNFPGRFSGRQFSNSRSEMNVSTLELGDSALYLCASSSGVMTYEQYFGPGTRLTVT.

This chain joins TRBV7-2 and TRBJ1-1; the D is unclear. The CDR3 is made up of 12 amino acids. Germline V gene data show CDR1 as SGHTA and CDR2 as FQGNSA. Between the trimmed V and J ends, which lost 3 bases and 0 bases, there was a span of 2 bases. CDR3 coding DNA: TGTGCCAGCAGCTTCATGAACACTGAAGCTTTCTTT. As protein: CASSFMNTEAFF.

The chain carries TRBV20-1 and TRBJ2-5; D uncertain. There are 11 residues in the CDR3. V lost 3 bases to trimming and J lost 5 bases, with 7 bases between them. Germline CDR1 is DFQATT and CDR2 is SNEGSKA (reference sequence). Here the CDR3 reads CSARDFETQYF. CDR3 DNA: TGCAGTGCTAGGGATTTCGAGACCCAGTACTTC.

The chain joins TRBV30 to TRBJ2-7, with D perhaps TRBD1 (5 bases). The germline V gene has CDR1 GTSNPN and CDR2 SVGIG (reference sequence). This CDR3 has 14 amino acids. The V end lost 1 base, the J end lost 5 bases, and 15 bases lay between the germline ends. The CDR3 DNA sequence: TGTGCCTGGAGTGCTCCCCAGGGCAGTAACGAGCAGTACTTC. Its protein is CAWSAPQGSNEQYF.

The CDR3 reads CASNRIAGGLSSYNEQFF. CDR3 nucleotide sequence: TGTGCCAGTAACAGAATAGCGGGAGGGCTGAGCTCCTACAATGAGCAGTTCTTC. The chain combines TRBV19 with TRBJ2-1; 11 bases are a match to TRBD2. V trimming: 7 bases; J trimming: 0 bases; junction bases outside the gene matches: 11. The CDR3 contains 18 residues. Germline CDR1 reads LNHDA; CDR2 reads SQIVND (reference sequence).

The CDR3, as DNA: TGTGCCATCAGTGAGGCTAGCGGGAGTAGAAATGAGCAGTTCTTC. Translating gives CAISEASGSRNEQFF. This chain connects TRBV10-3 to TRBJ2-1; 10 bases align to TRBD2. The germline CDR1 and CDR2 sequences are ENHRY and SYGVKD. This CDR3 has 15 amino acids. V lost 2 bases to trimming and J lost 7 bases; unmatched junction nucleotides: 5.

The V call is TRBV5-1, the J call TRBJ1-1; 7 positions match TRBD1. V trimming: 3 bases; J trimming: 2 bases; junction bases outside the gene matches: 4. CDR1 and CDR2 (germline): SGHRS, YFSETQ. This CDR3 contains 14 residues. The CDR3 DNA reads TGCGCCAGCAGCTCGGACAGGACCAACACTGAAGCTTTCTTT. Translating gives CASSSDRTNTEAFF.

V and J are TRBV23-1 and TRBJ2-5, with 10 nucleotides matching TRBD1. TRBV23-1 is an ORF, and what it does is uncertain. CDR3 length: 17 amino acids. Germline trimming cut 2 bases from V and 4 bases from J; bases unmatched to any gene: 10. The CDR3 protein is CASSQLDRGREVETQYF. CDR3 DNA sequence: TGCGCCAGCAGTCAACTTGACAGGGGGCGCGAAGTAGAGACCCAGTACTTC.

This clone was recorded a few times. This specimen includes other DNA sequences encoding the same CDR3. This sequence joins TRBV9 and TRBJ1-2; D unclear. Trimming took off 1 base at V and 8 bases at J, with 9 bases between the two ends. Germline CDR1 is SGDLS and CDR2 is YYNGEE. The CDR3 sequence is 12 residues long. The CDR3 here is CASSVNRDGYTF. CDR3 sequence (DNA): TGTGCCAGCAGCGTAAACAGAGACGGCTACACCTTC. The full variable domain, completed using reference TRBV9 and TRBJ1-2, is DSGVTQTPKHLITATGQRVTLRCSPRSGDLSVYWYQQSLDQGLQFLIQYYNGEERAKGNILERFSAQQFPDLHSELNLSSLELGDSALYFCASSVNRDGYTFGSGTRLTVV.

V usage is TRBV27 and J usage is TRBJ2-4; the D is unclear. CDR3 length: 11 residues. V dropped 7 bases and J dropped 7 bases, with 8 bases sitting between them. The germline CDR1 and CDR2 sequences are MNHEY and SMNVEV (reference sequence). The CDR3 coding sequence is TGTGCCAGCAACTTTGGGAACATTCAGTACTTC. It codes for CASNFGNIQYF.

V is TRBV6-5 and J is TRBJ1-2, with 7 bases matching TRBD1. In germline, CDR1 is MNHEY, CDR2 SVGAGI. The CDR3 covers 13 residues. Trimming cost V 5 bases and J 3 bases; bases outside gene matches: 3. Written as DNA, the CDR3 is TGTGCCAGCAGTCTCGGGACAGACTATGGCTACACCTTC. It codes for CASSLGTDYGYTF.

The CDR3 here is CASSLVTGMDQPQHF. For the CDR3, the DNA is TGTGCCAGCAGCTTAGTGACGGGGATGGATCAGCCCCAGCATTTT. J is TRBJ1-5 and V is TRBV7-2; D uncertain. CDR3 size: 15 residues. The V end lost 1 base, the J end lost 5 bases, and 12 bases lay between the germline ends. CDR1 is SGHTA and CDR2 is FQGNSA in the germline V gene.

The rearrangement joins TRBV6-5 to TRBJ1-1, with D unclear. Germline lookup yields CDR1 MNHEY and CDR2 SVGAGI. The CDR3 runs 14 residues. Trimming removed 2 bases from V and 1 base from J, with 8 bases in between. The CDR3 is CASSYAQRNTEAFF. The CDR3 bases are TGTGCCAGCAGTTACGCACAGAGGAACACTGAAGCTTTCTTT.